Following are 21 T cell receptor beta chains from one sample sequenced in a study of blood T cell repertoires in COVID-19. Profiled with immunoSEQ multiplex PCR; TCRdb holds only in-frame clones, not every one. The data contain 150,000 to 200,000 clones, approximately 75% of them seen just once; the ten biggest clones take up approximately 11%. The sequencing sample was made of peripheral blood. These receptors were obtained from a human donor in a cohort sampled during active COVID-19.

The chain couples TRBV5-1 to TRBJ1-4, with 7 positions matching TRBD1. CDR1 SGHRS and CDR2 YFSETQ come from the germline V gene. The length of the CDR3 is 14 residues. The V and J ends lost 4 bases and 4 bases, in that order; junction bases with no gene match: 4. The CDR3 loop reads CASSLGQYNEKLFF. In DNA form, the CDR3 reads TGCGCCAGCAGCCTGGGACAGTATAATGAAAAACTGTTTTTT.

The genes are TRBV18 and TRBJ2-7; TRBD1 aligns across 8 bases. The V segment lost 0 bases and the J segment 3 bases; nucleotides outside the gene matches: 4. Germline loops: CDR1 KGHSH, CDR2 LQKENI. CDR3 length: 15 residues. The CDR3 DNA follows: TGTGCCAGCTCACCACCCGACAGGGGTTACTACGAGCAGTACTTC. It specifies CASSPPDRGYYEQYF.

The chain recombines TRBV7-2 with TRBJ2-1, with D possibly matching TRBD2 (7 bases). Trimming removed 5 bases at V and 0 bases at J, with 17 bases between. The CDR3 consists of 17 residues. CDR1 SGHTA and CDR2 FQGNSA come from the germline V gene. CDR3: CASSQGTGGSSYNEQFF. The CDR3 DNA follows: TGTGCCAGCAGCCAGGGGACGGGAGGCTCCTCCTACAATGAGCAGTTCTTC.

The chain recombines TRBV4-1 with TRBJ1-4; no reliable D call. Germline V CDR1 and CDR2: MGHRA, YSYEKL. Trimming cost V 9 bases and J 5 bases, with 13 bases left between them. CDR3 length: 13 residues. The chain's CDR3 is CASVGDRNEKLFF. The CDR3 DNA reads as TGCGCCAGTGTCGGGGATAGGAATGAAAAACTGTTTTTT.

V gene TRBV28 combines with J gene TRBJ2-5, with no clear D. Germline CDR1 MDHEN, CDR2 SYDVKM. There are 11 residues in the CDR3. Trimming left V 7 bases short and J 5 bases short, with 8 bases between. The DNA of the CDR3 is TGTGCCAGCAACCACGAGGAGACCCAGTACTTC. It translates to CASNHEETQYF.

J is TRBJ2-7 and V is TRBV7-9; TRBD1 agrees at 8 bases. From germline, CDR1 is SEHNR and CDR2 FQNEAQ (reference sequence). This CDR3 is built from 17 residues. The trim removed 1 base at V and 2 bases at J, leaving 10 bases unmatched. This CDR3 reads CASSLGRGWDRTYEQYF. In DNA, the CDR3 is TGTGCCAGCAGCTTAGGTAGGGGTTGGGACAGGACCTACGAGCAGTACTTC.

This chain uses TRBV27 with TRBJ1-2, with 8 nucleotides matching TRBD1. There are 14 residues in the CDR3. The V and J ends lost 5 bases and 4 bases, in that order; junction bases with no gene match: 6. Germline V lookup: CDR1 MNHEY, CDR2 SMNVEV (reference sequence). Here the CDR3 DNA reads TGTGCCAGCAGTGTCGACAGGGGAGGCTATGGCTACACCTTC. It codes for CASSVDRGGYGYTF.

The chain uses TRBV27 and TRBJ2-2; 8 nucleotides match TRBD1. Per the germline V gene, CDR1 is MNHEY and CDR2 is SMNVEV (reference sequence). Unmatched junction bases numbered 9, after V lost 6 bases and J lost 0 bases. The CDR3 runs 17 residues. The CDR3 here is CASRPRQGPPNTGELFF. The CDR3 DNA reads as TGTGCCAGCAGGCCCAGACAGGGGCCTCCGAACACCGGGGAGCTGTTTTTT.

This sequence joins TRBV7-8 and TRBJ1-4, with 9 bases aligning to TRBD1. Per the germline V gene, CDR1 is SGHVS and CDR2 is FQNEAQ. The CDR3 length is 15 residues. V was clipped by 2 bases and J by 7 bases; unmatched bases: 5. In nucleotides, the CDR3 is TGTGCCAGCAGCTTAAGAGGACAGGGGTCTGAAAAACTGTTTTTT. Amino acids: CASSLRGQGSEKLFF.

The chain combines TRBV7-2 with TRBJ1-1; D is undetermined. Germline CDR1 reads SGHTA; CDR2 reads FQGNSA. This CDR3 contains 13 residues. V lost 8 bases and J 0 bases, leaving 10 bases between the germline ends. The CDR3 sequence: CASRFALNTEAFF. CDR3 coding DNA: TGTGCCAGCCGGTTTGCGCTGAACACTGAAGCTTTCTTT.

The chain uses TRBV7-3 and TRBJ2-3; 7 nucleotides match TRBD2. The CDR3 sequence is 17 residues long. J was trimmed by 4 bases and V by 5 bases; bases with no gene match: 15. Germline CDR1 reads SGHTA; CDR2 reads FQGTGA. Here the CDR3 reads CASSPDLQAGVSDTQYF. CDR3 coding DNA: TGTGCCAGCAGCCCCGATCTACAGGCGGGAGTGTCAGATACGCAGTATTTT.

The table lists this clone with a few counts. The chain recombines TRBV5-5 with TRBJ1-1, with D possibly TRBD1 on 6 matching bases. Trimming removed 6 bases at V and 4 bases at J, with 25 bases between. The CDR3 sequence is 17 residues long. CDR1 SGHKS and CDR2 YYEKEE come from the germline V gene (reference sequence). The CDR3 region is CASTPRGGNRVATEAFF. The CDR3 region has the DNA TGTGCCAGCACCCCCCGGGGAGGGAACAGGGTGGCCACTGAAGCTTTCTTT.

This clone is a singleton in its sample. The chain couples TRBV7-9 to TRBJ2-7; D may be TRBD1 (6 bases). Germline CDR1 reads SEHNR; CDR2 reads FQNEAQ (reference sequence). The CDR3 covers 16 residues. V was cut by 0 bases and J by 3 bases, with 15 bases left in between. This CDR3 is CASSLALGGFGYEQYF. Here the CDR3 DNA reads TGTGCCAGCAGCTTAGCTTTAGGGGGATTCGGCTACGAGCAGTACTTC.

This clone was counted only a few times. The V and J genes are TRBV19 and TRBJ1-6, with 9 bases identical to TRBD1. The V and J ends lost 6 bases and 10 bases, in that order; junction bases with no gene match: 13. The CDR3 is 16 amino acids. Germline CDR1 LNHDA, CDR2 SQIVND (reference sequence). The chain's CDR3 is CASSSDRGAVLSPLHF. In DNA form, the CDR3 reads TGTGCCAGTAGCTCGGACAGGGGAGCCGTATTATCACCCCTCCACTTT.

The rearrangement uses TRBV6-4 and TRBJ1-5; the D is unclear. Trimming cost V 11 bases and J 2 bases, with 13 bases left between them. The germline gives CDR1 MRHNA, CDR2 SNTAGT. This CDR3 contains 13 residues. The CDR3 DNA is TGTGCCGCGCCGCGGGTGGGCAATCAGCCCCAGCATTTT. Translation: CAAPRVGNQPQHF.

The V and J genes are TRBV24-1 and TRBJ2-7, with 7 bases aligning to TRBD1. The CDR3 spans 14 residues. Per the germline V gene, CDR1 is KGHDR and CDR2 is SFDVKD. V lost 6 bases and J lost 5; bases outside the gene matches: 9. As DNA, the CDR3 is TGTGCCACCAGTTCGTCGGACAGGAACGACGAGCAGTACTTC. Translation: CATSSSDRNDEQYF.

The genes are TRBV10-3 and TRBJ2-3; 10 nucleotides align to TRBD2. CDR3 size: 17 residues. The germline V gene encodes CDR1 ENHRY and CDR2 SYGVKD. V was clipped by 0 bases and J by 4 bases; unmatched bases: 7. This CDR3 reads CAISESISGRAPDTQYF. The CDR3 nucleotides read TGTGCCATCAGTGAGTCGATCAGCGGGAGGGCCCCAGATACGCAGTATTTT.

This clone appeared a few times. The genes are TRBV7-2 and TRBJ2-1; 9 nucleotides agree with TRBD2. Trimming took 1 base from V and 10 from J; bases not matched to a gene: 8. CDR1 SGHTA and CDR2 FQGNSA come from the germline V gene. This CDR3 spans 15 amino acids. This CDR3 reads CASSLDAGGLGEQFF. CDR3 sequence (DNA): TGTGCCAGCAGCTTAGATGCGGGGGGGCTTGGGGAGCAGTTCTTC.

The chain joins TRBV19 to TRBJ2-2; D call uncertain. V shed 6 bases and J shed 0 bases, with 8 bases lying between them. CDR1 is LNHDA, CDR2 SQIVND, per germline (reference sequence). This CDR3 has 14 amino acids. The CDR3 DNA sequence: TGTGCCAGTAGGGCGGTTACGAACACCGGGGAGCTGTTTTTT. Translated, it gives CASRAVTNTGELFF.

In this sample, this clone turned up once. The chain links TRBV6-5 to TRBJ1-1; 8 bases are shared with TRBD1. CDR1 is MNHEY, CDR2 SVGAGI, per germline. CDR3 length: 15 amino acids. V lost 7 bases to trimming and J lost 1 base; unmatched junction nucleotides: 8. CDR3 in amino acids: CASTIGQGKNTEAFF. CDR3 nucleotide sequence: TGTGCCAGCACAATCGGACAGGGAAAGAACACTGAAGCTTTCTTT.

The chain couples TRBV6-5 to TRBJ2-7; D is ambiguous. The V gene lost 0 bases and the J gene lost 0 bases, with 9 bases spanning the gap. CDR1 is MNHEY and CDR2 is SVGAGI in the germline V gene. This CDR3 has 15 residues. The CDR3 DNA is TGTGCCAGCAGTTACTCGGTCTGGAGCTCCTACGAGCAGTACTTC. This gives the protein CASSYSVWSSYEQYF.